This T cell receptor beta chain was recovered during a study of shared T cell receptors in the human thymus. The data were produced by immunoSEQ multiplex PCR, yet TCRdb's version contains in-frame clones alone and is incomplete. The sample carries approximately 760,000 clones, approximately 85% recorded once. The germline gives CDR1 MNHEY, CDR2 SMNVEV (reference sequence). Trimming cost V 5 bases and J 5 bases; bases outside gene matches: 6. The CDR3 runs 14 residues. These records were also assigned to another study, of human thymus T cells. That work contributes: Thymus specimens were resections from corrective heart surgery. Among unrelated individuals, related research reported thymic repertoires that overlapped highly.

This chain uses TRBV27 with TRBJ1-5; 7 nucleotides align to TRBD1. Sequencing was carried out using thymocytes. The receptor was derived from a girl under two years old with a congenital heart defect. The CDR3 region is CASSSGQEDQPQHF. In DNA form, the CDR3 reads TGTGCCAGCAGTAGTGGACAGGAGGATCAGCCCCAGCATTTT.